These 17 T cell receptor beta chains share one sample of origin, sequenced in a study of shared clonotypes between healthy human individuals. TCRdb's table, derived via immunoSEQ multiplex PCR, lists solely in-frame clones and lacks some. Among 2 million to 2.5 million clones, 85% to 95% were seen once, and the ten largest hold about 0.39%. The sequenced sample was naive CD4+ T cells from PBMCs. Noted subset: CD45RA+ positively selected. These receptors were obtained from a man in his late teens or twenties in good health. Some clones in this sample may be carry-over from other donors' samples.

The chain uses TRBV5-1 and TRBJ2-5; D is possibly TRBD2 (6 bases). This CDR3 spans 16 amino acids. CDR1 and CDR2 from the germline V gene are SGHRS and YFSETQ. Trimming removed 2 bases from V and 4 bases from J, with 18 bases in between. CDR3 residues: CASSFGGGALGETQYF. The CDR3 coding sequence is TGCGCCAGCAGCTTCGGCGGAGGGGCGCTGGGAGAGACCCAGTACTTC. Variable domain in full (rest from reference TRBV5-1 and TRBJ2-5): KAGVTQTPRYLIKTRGQQVTLSCSPISGHRSVSWYQQTPGQGLQFLFEYFSETQRNKGNFPGRFSGRQFSNSRSEMNVSTLELGDSALYLCASSFGGGALGETQYFGPGTRLLVL.

This sequence joins TRBV28 and TRBJ1-2, with a tentative D call TRBD1 (6 bases). From germline, CDR1 is MDHEN and CDR2 SYDVKM. CDR3 size: 13 residues. Trimming cost V 5 bases and J 7 bases, with 14 bases left between them. DNA for the CDR3: TGTGCCAGCAGTGCACCGGCAGGGGTTGGCTACACCTTC. It yields the protein CASSAPAGVGYTF.

This clone has a handful of counts. This chain joins TRBV5-1 and TRBJ1-1; D is unresolved. The CDR3 consists of 13 residues. V shed 1 base and J shed 4 bases, with 8 bases lying between them. Germline-derived CDR1 and CDR2 are SGHRS and YFSETQ. The CDR3 DNA reads TGCGCCAGCAGCTTGTGGCGGGGCACTGAAGCTTTCTTT. This gives the protein CASSLWRGTEAFF. The full variable domain, its missing parts supplied by reference TRBV5-1 and TRBJ1-1, is KAGVTQTPRYLIKTRGQQVTLSCSPISGHRSVSWYQQTPGQGLQFLFEYFSETQRNKGNFPGRFSGRQFSNSRSEMNVSTLELGDSALYLCASSLWRGTEAFFGQGTRLTVV.

The table lists this clone with a count of one. The rearrangement joins TRBV5-4 to TRBJ2-1, with TRBD2 identical over 12 bases. Germline CDR1 is SGHNT and CDR2 is YYREEE (reference sequence). V trimming: 1 base; J trimming: 2 bases; junction bases outside the gene matches: 13. This CDR3 comprises 20 residues. Here the CDR3 reads CASSLKLLAGGPSAYNEQFF. The CDR3 nucleotides read TGTGCCAGCAGCTTGAAATTGCTAGCGGGAGGGCCCTCGGCCTACAATGAGCAGTTCTTC.

This clone was counted between two and nine times. V gene TRBV19 combines with J gene TRBJ2-6; D unresolved. The germline gives CDR1 LNHDA, CDR2 SQIVND (reference sequence). Trimming took off 6 bases at V and 4 bases at J, with 7 bases between the two ends. This CDR3 comprises 13 residues. The CDR3 nucleotides read TGTGCCAGTAGCAGTCGGGGGGCCAACGTCCTGACTTTC. Residues: CASSSRGANVLTF.

This chain links TRBV9 with TRBJ2-7; TRBD2 aligns across 7 bases. CDR1 and CDR2 from the germline V gene are SGDLS and YYNGEE. V dropped 0 bases and J dropped 2; count of bases not matched to a gene: 11. CDR3 length equals 17 residues. As DNA, the CDR3 is TGTGCCAGCAGCGTAGCCACAGGTTCTAGCGGCCCCTACGAGCAGTACTTC. It encodes CASSVATGSSGPYEQYF.

The chain couples TRBV11-1 to TRBJ2-7; TRBD1 aligns across 12 bases. The germline V gene encodes CDR1 SGHAT and CDR2 FQDESV (reference sequence). Unmatched junction bases numbered 6, after V lost 5 bases and J lost 7 bases. The CDR3 is 14 residues long. The CDR3 coding sequence is TGTGCCAGCAGCCCGGGACAGGGGGCGGGTGAGCAGTACTTC. It codes for CASSPGQGAGEQYF.

The CDR3 loop is CASSLIPGGGQPQHF. DNA of the CDR3: TGTGCCAGCAGCTTAATCCCAGGGGGGGGGCAGCCCCAGCATTTT. The gene calls are TRBV7-3 and TRBJ1-5; 7 nucleotides match TRBD1. Germline V gene lookup returns CDR1 SGHTA and CDR2 FQGTGA. The V gene end was trimmed by 1 base and the J gene end by 7 bases; junction bases not matched to a gene: 7. This CDR3 is built from 15 residues.

V usage is TRBV9 and J usage is TRBJ2-1; 12 bases are shared with TRBD2. Looked up from germline, CDR1 is SGDLS and CDR2 is YYNGEE. J was trimmed by 0 bases and V by 0 bases; bases with no gene match: 7. This CDR3 is 19 amino acids long. This chain's CDR3 is CASSVESSGRGVSYNEQFF. The CDR3, as DNA: TGTGCCAGCAGCGTAGAATCTAGCGGGAGGGGGGTCTCCTACAATGAGCAGTTCTTC.

This chain uses TRBV18 with TRBJ2-3; a possible D gene is TRBD2 (5 bases). The V and J ends lost 0 bases and 4 bases respectively, with 11 bases between them. The CDR3 consists of 15 residues. The germline V gene encodes CDR1 KGHSH and CDR2 LQKENI. The CDR3 reads CASSPPEGLADTQYF. The DNA for the CDR3 is TGTGCCAGCTCACCACCAGAGGGTTTGGCAGATACGCAGTATTTT.

The rearrangement links TRBV5-1 to TRBJ2-6; 7 bases line up with TRBD1. The CDR3 consists of 16 residues. CDR1 is SGHRS, CDR2 YFSETQ, per germline. V dropped 3 bases and J dropped 0; count of bases not matched to a gene: 3. The CDR3 DNA is TGCGCCAGCAGCTCAGGGGGTACCTCTGGGGCCAACGTCCTGACTTTC. It encodes CASSSGGTSGANVLTF.

J is TRBJ2-3 and V is TRBV5-5; TRBD2 aligns across 9 bases. This CDR3 is 16 amino acids long. CDR1 is SGHKS and CDR2 is YYEKEE in the germline V gene (reference sequence). V shed 1 base and J 0 bases; nucleotides not matched to a gene: 3. The DNA for the CDR3 is TGTGCCAGCAGCTTGTTCACTAGCGGGAGCACAGATACGCAGTATTTT. Translation gives CASSLFTSGSTDTQYF.

The chain couples TRBV7-2 to TRBJ2-1; 7 nucleotides agree with TRBD1. Germline trimming cut 1 base from V and 13 bases from J; bases unmatched to any gene: 4. This CDR3 spans 12 amino acids. Germline CDR1 reads SGHTA; CDR2 reads FQGNSA. CDR3 sequence: CASSLDRQGQFF. CDR3 coding DNA: TGTGCCAGCAGCTTAGACCGACAGGGTCAGTTCTTC.

This clone was detected only once. This sample includes further DNA sequences coding for the same CDR3. The chain has TRBV5-1 and TRBJ1-4; TRBD1 is a possible D gene (5 bases). The germline V and J ends were trimmed by 5 bases and 0 bases, with 11 bases remaining between them. The CDR3 consists of 15 residues. CDR1 and CDR2 (germline): SGHRS, YFSETQ. CDR3 sequence (DNA): TGCGCCAGCAGAACCGGGACCGCAACTAATGAAAAACTGTTTTTT. Protein product: CASRTGTATNEKLFF.

The V gene is TRBV4-1, the J gene TRBJ2-1; 7 nucleotides align to TRBD2. The V gene's germline CDR1 is MGHRA and CDR2 YSYEKL. V lost 0 bases, J lost 7 bases, and 3 bases stayed unmatched. The CDR3 has 14 amino acids. CDR3 DNA: TGCGCCAGCAGCCAAGATCCAGCGGGGAATGAGCAGTTCTTC. Translating it yields CASSQDPAGNEQFF.

This clone was recorded a few times. V usage is TRBV30 and J usage is TRBJ1-2; D ambiguous. The CDR3 has 11 amino acids. Trimming removed 5 bases at V and 4 bases at J, with 8 bases between. Germline CDR1 reads GTSNPN; CDR2 reads SVGIG (reference sequence). The CDR3 nucleotides read TGTGCCTGGGCCAAGCTCTATGGCTACACCTTC. Amino acids: CAWAKLYGYTF.

The chain links TRBV19 to TRBJ1-2; D gene ambiguous. Trimming shortened V by 5 bases and J by 8 bases, and 15 bases separated the two germline ends. Germline lookup yields CDR1 LNHDA and CDR2 SQIVND (reference sequence). The CDR3 spans 13 residues. CDR3 coding DNA: TGTGCCAGTAGTGTCCCGGCTAGCCGAGGCTACACCTTC. Translating it yields CASSVPASRGYTF.